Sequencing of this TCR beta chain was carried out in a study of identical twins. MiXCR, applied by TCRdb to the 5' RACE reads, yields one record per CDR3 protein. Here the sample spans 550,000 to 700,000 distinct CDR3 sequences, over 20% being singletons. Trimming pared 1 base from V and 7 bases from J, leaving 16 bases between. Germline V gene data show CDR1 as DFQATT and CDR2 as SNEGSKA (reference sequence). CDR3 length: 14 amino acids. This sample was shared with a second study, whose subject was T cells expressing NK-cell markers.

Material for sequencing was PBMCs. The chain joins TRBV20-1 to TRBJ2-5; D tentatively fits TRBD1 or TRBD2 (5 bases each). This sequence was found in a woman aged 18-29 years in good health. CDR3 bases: TGCAGTGCTAGAGGGTGGAGAGGGGAATGGACCCAGTACTTC. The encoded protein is CSARGWRGEWTQYF.